Each of the 15 T cell receptor beta chains below was sequenced from the same sample in a study of cytomegalovirus exposure and HLA in healthy donors. Vbeta (60) and Jbeta (13) primers were used in the PCR. TCRdb's copy holds only in-frame clones and misses some; the assay was immunoSEQ multiplex PCR. The repertoire holds 150,000 or so clones, with 81% as singletons. Sequencing was done on a sample of PBMCs. These receptors came from a woman aged 18-35 years in good health and CMV-seropositive.

V is TRBV5-3 and J is TRBJ1-5, with unresolved D. TRBV5-3 is designated an ORF whose function remains uncertain. This CDR3 contains 14 residues. The V and J ends lost 1 base and 8 bases respectively, with 13 bases between them. CDR3 amino acids: CARSLFRGREPQHF. The CDR3 coding sequence is TGTGCCAGAAGCTTGTTTCGGGGTAGGGAGCCCCAGCATTTT.

The chain uses TRBV15 and TRBJ1-5; TRBD1 matches at 7 bases. Germline lookup yields CDR1 LNHNV and CDR2 YYDKDF (reference sequence). This CDR3 region has 14 residues. After removal of 4 bases from V and 9 bases from J, the junction contained 9 bases not matched to a gene. For the CDR3, the DNA is TGTGCCACCAGCACCCACAGGGGAGGCTCGCCCCAGCATTTT. Translating gives CATSTHRGGSPQHF. The whole variable domain, filled in from reference TRBV15 and TRBJ1-5, reads DAMVIQNPRYQVTQFGKPVTLSCSQTLNHNVMYWYQQKSSQAPKLLFHYYDKDFNNEADTPDNFQSRRPNTSFCFLDIRSPGLGDTAMYLCATSTHRGGSPQHFGDGTRLSIL.

This clone occurred a few times. The chain uses TRBV4-2 and TRBJ2-7; the D gene is possibly TRBD2 (6 bases). Per germline, CDR1 LGHNA and CDR2 YNFKEQ. The CDR3 spans 14 residues. V was trimmed by 4 bases and J by 2 bases, leaving 12 bases between them. The CDR3: CASSPRDSTYEQYF. CDR3 nucleotides: TGTGCCAGCAGCCCAAGGGACTCCACCTACGAGCAGTACTTC.

V usage is TRBV5-6 and J usage is TRBJ2-5, with TRBD2 matching over 9 bases. CDR1 and CDR2 (germline): SGHDT, YYEEEE. There are 12 residues in the CDR3. With V trimmed by 9 bases and J by 5 bases, 5 bases remained unmatched. CDR3 sequence (DNA): TGTGCCACCGGGCGGGGGGGGGAGACCCAGTACTTC. Its translation is CATGRGGETQYF. Based on the CDR3 plus reference TRBV5-6 and TRBJ2-5, the full variable domain is DAGVTQSPTHLIKTRGQQVTLRCSPKSGHDTVSWYQQALGQGPQFIFQYYEEEERQRGNFPDRFSGHQFPNYSSELNVNALLLGDSALYLCATGRGGETQYFGPGTRLLVL.

The J gene is TRBJ2-1, the V gene TRBV6-5; 9 nucleotides line up with TRBD1. Germline CDR1 MNHEY, CDR2 SVGAGI. The CDR3 contains 14 residues. With V trimmed by 6 bases and J by 7 bases, 7 bases remained unmatched. This chain's CDR3 is CASRPRDRDNEQFF. CDR3 nucleotide sequence: TGTGCCAGCAGACCCCGGGACAGGGATAATGAGCAGTTCTTC.

This chain links TRBV6-1 with TRBJ1-2; TRBD1 aligns across 8 bases. J lost 4 bases, V lost 6 bases, and 7 bases had no gene match. Germline loops: CDR1 MNHNS, CDR2 SASEGT. This CDR3 is built from 14 residues. This CDR3 reads CASSWTGSSYGYTF. CDR3 DNA: TGTGCCAGCAGCTGGACAGGGTCCTCCTATGGCTACACCTTC.

The V and J genes are TRBV7-8 and TRBJ1-4; possibly TRBD1 for D (5 bases). This CDR3 region has 16 residues. V lost 1 base to trimming and J lost 1 base, with 10 bases between them. CDR1 is SGHVS, CDR2 FQNEAQ, per germline. The CDR3 DNA reads as TGTGCCAGCAGCTTAGTGGGGGGTGGAACTAATGAAAAACTGTTTTTT. This gives the protein CASSLVGGGTNEKLFF.

This chain uses TRBV7-2 with TRBJ2-5; no clear D gene. This CDR3 has 13 amino acids. Germline V gene lookup returns CDR1 SGHTA and CDR2 FQGNSA. Trimming stripped 3 bases from V and 3 bases from J, with 8 bases between. CDR3 sequence reads: CASSFNRKETQYF. The CDR3 nucleotides read TGTGCCAGCAGCTTCAACAGAAAAGAGACCCAGTACTTC.

The chain has TRBV19 and TRBJ1-5; TRBD1 matches at 10 bases. The CDR3 has 16 amino acids. Germline V gene data show CDR1 as LNHDA and CDR2 as SQIVND (reference sequence). V shed 5 bases, J shed 1 base, and the junction held 5 bases outside the gene matches. CDR3 loop: CASSRPGQGSNQPQHF. The CDR3 DNA sequence: TGTGCCAGTAGTCGACCGGGACAGGGGAGCAATCAGCCCCAGCATTTT.

The chain links TRBV28 to TRBJ2-7; 9 bases are a match to TRBD1. The CDR3 totals 14 residues. V shed 1 base and J 6 bases; nucleotides not matched to a gene: 4. The germline gives CDR1 MDHEN, CDR2 SYDVKM. CDR3 in amino acids: CASSLYPGQGEQYF. The CDR3 region has the DNA TGTGCCAGCAGTTTATACCCGGGACAGGGCGAGCAGTACTTC.

The gene calls are TRBV29-1 and TRBJ2-3; 8 nucleotides match TRBD2. Unmatched junction bases numbered 8, after V lost 4 bases and J lost 2 bases. This CDR3 is 15 amino acids long. Germline V gene lookup returns CDR1 SQVTM and CDR2 ANQGSEA. The CDR3 region has the DNA TGCAGCGTTGGGGTGGCGGGGGGATTCACAGATACGCAGTATTTT. It yields the protein CSVGVAGGFTDTQYF.

The V gene is TRBV19, the J gene TRBJ1-6, with D maybe TRBD1 (5 bases). This CDR3 has 14 amino acids. Germline loops: CDR1 LNHDA, CDR2 SQIVND (reference sequence). V was pared by 7 bases and J by 4 bases, with 11 bases between. The CDR3 DNA follows: TGTGCCAGTACCGACAGAGTGTATAATTCACCCCTCCACTTT. The encoded protein is CASTDRVYNSPLHF. The complete variable domain, with remaining parts taken from reference TRBV19 and TRBJ1-6, reads DGGITQSPKYLFRKEGQNVTLSCEQNLNHDAMYWYRQDPGQGLRLIYYSQIVNDFQKGDIAEGYSVSREKKESFPLTVTSAQKNPTAFYLCASTDRVYNSPLHFGNGTRLTVT.

The count of this clone is one. This specimen includes other DNA sequences encoding the same CDR3. The chain couples TRBV9 to TRBJ2-2; 8 positions match TRBD2. This CDR3 has 18 residues. From germline, CDR1 is SGDLS and CDR2 YYNGEE. Germline trimming cut 1 base from V and 6 bases from J; bases unmatched to any gene: 14. The CDR3 nucleotides are TGTGCCAGCAGCGTATACCTACCGGGGGGGCCGGGGGCCGGGGAGCTGTTTTTT. It specifies CASSVYLPGGPGAGELFF.

The chain is built from TRBV19 and TRBJ1-5; TRBD1 might be the D (5 bases). The CDR3 runs 18 residues. CDR1 is LNHDA, CDR2 SQIVND, per germline (reference sequence). V gave up 5 bases and J gave up 6 bases, with 26 bases separating them. The CDR3 here is CASSHESQGAFRGQPQHF. The CDR3 bases are TGTGCCAGTAGTCACGAGAGCCAGGGTGCTTTTAGGGGTCAGCCCCAGCATTTT.

The J gene is TRBJ2-7, the V gene TRBV14; 8 positions match TRBD2. The ends lost 3 bases at V and 0 bases at J; junction bases unmatched: 16. The length of the CDR3 is 19 residues. The germline gives CDR1 SGHDN, CDR2 FVKESK. In DNA, the CDR3 is TGTGCCAGCAGCCAGCGGGGGGCGTTCGGGCGTAGAAGCTCCTACGAGCAGTACTTC. Protein: CASSQRGAFGRRSSYEQYF.